A single sample gave rise to the 6 T cell receptor beta chains below, sequenced in a study of blood T cell repertoires in COVID-19. Produced via immunoSEQ multiplex PCR; TCRdb's table is partial and in-frame only. Seen here are 200,000 or so clones, roughly 80% observed once, and the top ten hold about 4.9%. Source material: peripheral blood. The source is a woman between 25 and 40 years old with acute or convalescent COVID-19.

This chain connects TRBV28 to TRBJ2-7; D is unresolved. The V end was cut by 5 bases, the J end by 3 bases, with 8 bases between. This CDR3 is 12 amino acids long. The V gene's germline CDR1 is MDHEN and CDR2 SYDVKM. DNA for the CDR3: TGTGCCAGCAGTCCCTCTCGCTACGAGCAGTACTTC. Translation gives CASSPSRYEQYF.

The CDR3 sequence: CASKTGGAPGYTF. Here the CDR3 DNA reads TGTGCCAGTAAAACAGGGGGCGCACCTGGCTACACCTTC. The chain couples TRBV28 to TRBJ1-2; TRBD1 matches at 9 bases. Germline CDR1 is MDHEN and CDR2 is SYDVKM. V lost 9 bases, J lost 7 bases, and 9 bases stayed unmatched. CDR3 length: 13 residues.

The rearrangement uses TRBV11-1 and TRBJ2-1; TRBD2 is a possible D gene (6 bases). Trimming pared 3 bases from V and 8 bases from J, leaving 14 bases between. Germline CDR1 reads SGHAT; CDR2 reads FQDESV (reference sequence). The CDR3 has 14 amino acids. CDR3 in DNA: TGTGCCAGCAGCTTTAACAGCGTAGCGGATGAGCAGTTCTTC. Translation gives CASSFNSVADEQFF.

This clone was seen a handful of times. The chain recombines TRBV9 with TRBJ2-3, with TRBD1 matching over 9 bases. J lost 3 bases, V lost 5 bases, and 13 bases had no gene match. Germline-derived CDR1 and CDR2 are SGDLS and YYNGEE. The CDR3 contains 17 residues. The CDR3 DNA follows: TGTGCCAGCAGTAGGGGGACAGGGCGGGGTGTAACAGATACGCAGTATTTT. Protein product: CASSRGTGRGVTDTQYF. Combining the CDR3 with reference TRBV9 and TRBJ2-3 gives the whole variable domain DSGVTQTPKHLITATGQRVTLRCSPRSGDLSVYWYQQSLDQGLQFLIQYYNGEERAKGNILERFSAQQFPDLHSELNLSSLELGDSALYFCASSRGTGRGVTDTQYFGPGTRLTVL.

This sequence joins TRBV20-1 and TRBJ2-3; D remains ambiguous. The germline V gene encodes CDR1 DFQATT and CDR2 SNEGSKA (reference sequence). The V gene lost 3 bases and the J gene lost 2 bases, with 15 bases spanning the gap. This CDR3 is built from 15 residues. The CDR3 nucleotides read TGCAGTGCTAGTCTAAGACTTGCGATCACAGATACGCAGTATTTT. Translated, it gives CSASLRLAITDTQYF.

V and J are TRBV28 and TRBJ2-7, with 7 bases matching TRBD1. Trimming cost V 3 bases and J 4 bases; bases outside gene matches: 6. The CDR3 runs to 14 residues. The V gene's germline CDR1 is MDHEN and CDR2 SYDVKM. As DNA, the CDR3 is TGTGCCAGCAGTTTGGAAGGGGGCGGATACGAGCAGTACTTC. Encoded protein: CASSLEGGGYEQYF.